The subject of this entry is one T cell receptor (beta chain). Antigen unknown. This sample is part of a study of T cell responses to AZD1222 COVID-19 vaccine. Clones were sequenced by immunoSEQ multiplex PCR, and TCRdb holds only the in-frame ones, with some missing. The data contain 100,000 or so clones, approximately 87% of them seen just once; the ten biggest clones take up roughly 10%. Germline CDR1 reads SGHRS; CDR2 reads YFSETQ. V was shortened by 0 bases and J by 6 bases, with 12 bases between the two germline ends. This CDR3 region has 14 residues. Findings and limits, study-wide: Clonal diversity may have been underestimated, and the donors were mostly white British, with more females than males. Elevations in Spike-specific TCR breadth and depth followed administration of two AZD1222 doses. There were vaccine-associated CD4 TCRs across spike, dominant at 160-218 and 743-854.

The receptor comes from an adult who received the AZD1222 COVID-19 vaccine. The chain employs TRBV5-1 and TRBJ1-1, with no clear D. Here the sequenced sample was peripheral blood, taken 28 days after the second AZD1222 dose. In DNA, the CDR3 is TGCGCCAGCAGCTTGGATGGGATAAGGTCTGAAGCTTTCTTT. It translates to CASSLDGIRSEAFF.